This is a list of T cell receptor beta chains from one sample in a study of T cells in Graves' hyperthyroidism and ophthalmopathy. TCRdb ran MiXCR on the multiplex PCR reads and lists one entry per CDR3 protein. The table records approximately 380,000 distinct CDR3 sequences, 15% to 20% of them present only once. The sample comprised blood. Receptor source: a woman aged 18-29 years with Graves' hyperthyroidism. The CDR3 runs from the conserved cysteine through the conserved F or W. A D gene is named only where the DNA matches it firmly. Some rows mark clone size as missing; the rest say once, few, many or name a class of expanded clone.

d_gene: TRBD2; v_gene: TRBV3-1; abundance: -; j_gene: TRBJ2-7; CDR3nt: TGTGCCAGCAGTCCGAGGGGTCTAGCGGGGGGCAGGGGGGAGCAGTACTTC; CDR3aa: CASSPRGLAGGRGEQYF
d_gene: -; v_gene: TRBV19; abundance: -; j_gene: TRBJ1-1; CDR3nt: TGTGCCAGTAGTATCTTGGGTTTTGAGGCTTTCTTT; CDR3aa: CASSILGFEAFF
d_gene: -; v_gene: TRBV12-3/TRBV12-4; abundance: many; j_gene: TRBJ1-3; CDR3nt: TGTGCCAGCAGTTCCGGAGGGGGAAACGCCATATATTTT; CDR3aa: CASSSGGGNAIYF
d_gene: -; v_gene: TRBV20-1; abundance: many; j_gene: TRBJ2-7; CDR3nt: TGCAGTGCTAGTTATCGGGACTACGAGCAGTACTTC; CDR3aa: CSASYRDYEQYF
d_gene: TRBD1; v_gene: TRBV6-1; abundance: -; j_gene: TRBJ1-1; CDR3nt: TGTGCCAGCAGGACTACAGGGGGCACTGAAGCTTTCTTT; CDR3aa: CASRTTGGTEAFF
d_gene: TRBD1; v_gene: TRBV29-1; abundance: -; j_gene: TRBJ2-2; CDR3nt: TGCAGCGCCGGGAGGCCCGGGACAGGGGACGCCGGGGAGCTATTTTTT; CDR3aa: CSAGRPGTGDAGELFF
d_gene: -; v_gene: TRBV18; abundance: many; j_gene: TRBJ2-5; CDR3nt: TGTGCCAGCTCACCACGGTATCAGGGTGAGACCCAGTACTTC; CDR3aa: CASSPRYQGETQYF
d_gene: TRBD1; v_gene: TRBV10-2; abundance: many; j_gene: TRBJ1-2; CDR3nt: TGCGCCAGCAGCGAGGACAGGGGGAACTATGGCTACACCTTC; CDR3aa: CASSEDRGNYGYTF
d_gene: TRBD1; v_gene: TRBV15; abundance: -; j_gene: TRBJ1-2; CDR3nt: TGTGCCACCAGCAGAGGCAGGGGGATCAACTATGGCTACACCTTC; CDR3aa: CATSRGRGINYGYTF
d_gene: -; v_gene: TRBV10-3; abundance: many; j_gene: TRBJ2-5; CDR3nt: TGTGCCATCAGGGAGTTAGCCGACTCGGAGACCCAGTACTTC; CDR3aa: CAIRELADSETQYF
d_gene: TRBD2; v_gene: TRBV7-8; abundance: many; j_gene: TRBJ2-7; CDR3nt: TGTGCCAGCAGCTTAGGCGGGGGGCCTTTGTACGAGCAGTACTTC; CDR3aa: CASSLGGGPLYEQYF
d_gene: -; v_gene: TRBV7-9; abundance: -; j_gene: TRBJ2-4; CDR3nt: TGTGCCGGGGCAGGCGAGATAGCCAAAAACATTCAGTACTTC; CDR3aa: CAGAGEIAKNIQYF
d_gene: -; v_gene: TRBV12-3/TRBV12-4; abundance: -; j_gene: TRBJ1-2; CDR3nt: TGTGCCAGCAGTTTTGCAGCGAGCTATGGCTACACCTTC; CDR3aa: CASSFAASYGYTF
d_gene: -; v_gene: TRBV9; abundance: few; j_gene: TRBJ1-1; CDR3nt: TGTGCCAGCAGCCCCCCCGGACGTGAAGCTTTCTTT; CDR3aa: CASSPPGREAFF
d_gene: TRBD2; v_gene: TRBV15; abundance: many; j_gene: TRBJ2-5; CDR3nt: TGTGCCACCAGTCCGGGGGGGCGGGAGACCCAGTACTTC; CDR3aa: CATSPGGRETQYF
d_gene: -; v_gene: TRBV12-3/TRBV12-4; abundance: many; j_gene: TRBJ2-5; CDR3nt: TGTGCCAGCAGTTTAGGCCAGGGGACCCAGTACTTC; CDR3aa: CASSLGQGTQYF
d_gene: -; v_gene: TRBV24-1; abundance: many; j_gene: TRBJ1-5; CDR3nt: TGTGCCACCAGTGAGGGGGGACAGCCCCAGCATTTT; CDR3aa: CATSEGGQPQHF
d_gene: TRBD1; v_gene: TRBV11-2; abundance: many; j_gene: TRBJ2-2; CDR3nt: TGTGCCAGCAGCTTAGGGCAGGGGGCCGGGGAGCTGTTTTTT; CDR3aa: CASSLGQGAGELFF
d_gene: TRBD1; v_gene: TRBV20-1; abundance: many; j_gene: TRBJ1-1; CDR3nt: TGCAGTGCCTCCGGGGGGACAGGGGTCCCTGAAGCTTTCTTT; CDR3aa: CSASGGTGVPEAFF
d_gene: TRBD2; v_gene: TRBV4-1; abundance: many; j_gene: TRBJ2-5; CDR3nt: TGCGCCAGCAGCCAATCCGTAGCGGGGGTGCAAGAGACCCAGTACTTC; CDR3aa: CASSQSVAGVQETQYF
d_gene: TRBD1; v_gene: TRBV5-1; abundance: many; j_gene: TRBJ2-5; CDR3nt: TGCGCCAGCAGCGGTGGGACAGGGGTACAAGAGACCCAGTACTTC; CDR3aa: CASSGGTGVQETQYF
d_gene: -; v_gene: TRBV20-1; abundance: many; j_gene: TRBJ2-2; CDR3nt: TGCAGTGCTCCATTGGGGGGTCGCACCGGGGAGCTGTTTTTT; CDR3aa: CSAPLGGRTGELFF
d_gene: TRBD1; v_gene: TRBV6-4; abundance: many; j_gene: TRBJ1-1; CDR3nt: TGTGCCAGCAGCCGACAGGGGGGCGGGAACACTGAAGCTTTCTTT; CDR3aa: CASSRQGGGNTEAFF
d_gene: TRBD2; v_gene: TRBV9; abundance: -; j_gene: TRBJ2-3; CDR3nt: TGTGCCAGCAGCACGGTTAGCGGGGTAGATACGCAGTATTTT; CDR3aa: CASSTVSGVDTQYF
d_gene: -; v_gene: TRBV28; abundance: many; j_gene: TRBJ1-2; CDR3nt: TGTGCCAGCAGCGAACCTAACTATGGCTACACCTTC; CDR3aa: CASSEPNYGYTF
d_gene: TRBD1; v_gene: TRBV11-2; abundance: many; j_gene: TRBJ2-7; CDR3nt: TGTGCCAGCAGCTTAGATGACAGGGGCGATTTCTACGAGCAGTACTTC; CDR3aa: CASSLDDRGDFYEQYF
d_gene: TRBD2; v_gene: TRBV11-2; abundance: many; j_gene: TRBJ2-7; CDR3nt: TGTGCCAGCAGCTCGAGCGGGGTTTCCTACGAGCAGTACTTC; CDR3aa: CASSSSGVSYEQYF
d_gene: TRBD1; v_gene: TRBV12-3/TRBV12-4; abundance: many; j_gene: TRBJ2-7; CDR3nt: TGTGCCAGCAGTTCCCAGGGGGAAGAGCAGTACTTC; CDR3aa: CASSSQGEEQYF
d_gene: TRBD1; v_gene: TRBV20-1; abundance: -; j_gene: TRBJ1-6; CDR3nt: TGCAGTGCTATAGGACAGGGAGGTTCACCCCTCCACTTT; CDR3aa: CSAIGQGGSPLHF
d_gene: -; v_gene: TRBV4-1; abundance: many; j_gene: TRBJ1-1; CDR3nt: TGCGCCAGCAGCAGTCCGGGACCCTTCGAACCTGAAGCTTTCTTT; CDR3aa: CASSSPGPFEPEAFF
d_gene: -; v_gene: TRBV29-1; abundance: -; j_gene: TRBJ2-7; CDR3nt: TGCAGCGTTGCCCATGACCACTCTGAGCAGTACTTC; CDR3aa: CSVAHDHSEQYF
d_gene: -; v_gene: TRBV15; abundance: few; j_gene: TRBJ2-2; CDR3nt: TGTGCCACCAGCAGAGCCGCTCGGGGCCCCGGGGAGCTGTTTTTT; CDR3aa: CATSRAARGPGELFF
d_gene: -; v_gene: TRBV15; abundance: once; j_gene: TRBJ1-2; CDR3nt: TGTGCCACCAGCAGAGCTACAGGGTCGACGTATGGCTACACCTTC; CDR3aa: CATSRATGSTYGYTF
d_gene: -; v_gene: TRBV7-9; abundance: -; j_gene: TRBJ2-5; CDR3nt: TGTGCCAGCAGCTTAGTGTCCTTTCAAGAGACCCAGTACTTC; CDR3aa: CASSLVSFQETQYF
d_gene: -; v_gene: TRBV5-8; abundance: many; j_gene: TRBJ2-7; CDR3nt: TGTGCCAGCCCGAGACAGCGTACTACCTACGAGCAGTACTTC; CDR3aa: CASPRQRTTYEQYF
d_gene: -; v_gene: TRBV7-2; abundance: -; j_gene: TRBJ1-2; CDR3nt: TGTGCCAGCAGCGGATTCAGGGGAGACTATGGCTACACCTTC; CDR3aa: CASSGFRGDYGYTF
d_gene: TRBD1; v_gene: TRBV30; abundance: many; j_gene: TRBJ2-7; CDR3nt: TGTGCCTGGGACCGGGACAGGGAGTACGAGCAGTACTTC; CDR3aa: CAWDRDREYEQYF
d_gene: -; v_gene: TRBV6-1; abundance: -; j_gene: TRBJ1-3; CDR3nt: TGTGCCAGCAGACGGACAGTCTCTGGAAACACCATATATTTT; CDR3aa: CASRRTVSGNTIYF
d_gene: TRBD1; v_gene: TRBV30; abundance: few; j_gene: TRBJ2-6; CDR3nt: TGTGCCTGGAGTGTAAGGGGGCCTGGGGCCAACGTCCTGACTTTC; CDR3aa: CAWSVRGPGANVLTF
d_gene: TRBD2; v_gene: TRBV20-1; abundance: many; j_gene: TRBJ2-5; CDR3nt: TGCAGTGCTAGAGATCCCGGACTAGCGGGGGAGACCCAGTACTTC; CDR3aa: CSARDPGLAGETQYF
d_gene: -; v_gene: TRBV6-2/TRBV6-3; abundance: once; j_gene: TRBJ2-7; CDR3nt: TGTGCCAGCAGTTATGCCAGGGGAGCCTACGGGCAGTACTTC; CDR3aa: CASSYARGAYGQYF
d_gene: -; v_gene: TRBV11-1; abundance: -; j_gene: TRBJ2-7; CDR3nt: TGTGCCAGCAGCTTCCGATCCGGGAGAGGAAAGTACGATCAGTACTTC; CDR3aa: CASSFRSGRGKYDQYF
d_gene: -; v_gene: TRBV10-3; abundance: many; j_gene: TRBJ1-1; CDR3nt: TGTGCCATCAGTGAGAGGGCAGGCGCCGACGCTTTCTTT; CDR3aa: CAISERAGADAFF
d_gene: -; v_gene: TRBV9; abundance: -; j_gene: TRBJ1-2; CDR3nt: TGTGCCAGCAGCGTAACCGGAACAGCTCTTAACTATGGCTACACCTTC; CDR3aa: CASSVTGTALNYGYTF
d_gene: -; v_gene: TRBV28; abundance: many; j_gene: TRBJ1-6; CDR3nt: TGTGCCAGCAGTGGGGGGCCTACGAACTCCTATAATTCACCCCTCCACTTT; CDR3aa: CASSGGPTNSYNSPLHF
d_gene: -; v_gene: TRBV11-2; abundance: -; j_gene: TRBJ1-6; CDR3nt: TGTGCCAGCAGCTTAGGTGTCACTTCCTATAATTCACCCCTCCACTTT; CDR3aa: CASSLGVTSYNSPLHF
d_gene: -; v_gene: TRBV12-5; abundance: many; j_gene: TRBJ2-2; CDR3nt: TGTGCTAGTGGTTCCCTCGCCCCGGGACAACACACCGGGGAGCTGTTTTTT; CDR3aa: CASGSLAPGQHTGELFF
d_gene: -; v_gene: TRBV12-3/TRBV12-4; abundance: -; j_gene: TRBJ2-2; CDR3nt: TGTGTCAGCGGTTTTGGGGACCGCTACACCGGGGAGCTGTTTTTT; CDR3aa: CVSGFGDRYTGELFF
d_gene: TRBD1; v_gene: TRBV7-2; abundance: many; j_gene: TRBJ1-5; CDR3nt: TGTGCCAGCAGCAGACAGGGGGATCAGCCCCAGCATTTT; CDR3aa: CASSRQGDQPQHF
d_gene: -; v_gene: TRBV6-5; abundance: many; j_gene: TRBJ1-2; CDR3nt: TGTGCCAGCAGTTATCAGGGAAGCTATGGCTACACCTTC; CDR3aa: CASSYQGSYGYTF
d_gene: TRBD1; v_gene: TRBV20-1; abundance: many; j_gene: TRBJ1-2; CDR3nt: TGCAGTGCTATACAACAGGGGGCTGGCTATGGCTACACCTTC; CDR3aa: CSAIQQGAGYGYTF
d_gene: TRBD2; v_gene: TRBV6-1; abundance: once; j_gene: TRBJ2-2; CDR3nt: TGTGCCAGCGCGGGGGGGGGCCCTGTCGGGGAGCTGTTTTTT; CDR3aa: CASAGGGPVGELFF
d_gene: -; v_gene: TRBV12-3/TRBV12-4; abundance: many; j_gene: TRBJ2-5; CDR3nt: TGTGCCAGCAGTTTTGAAGGCAGGAAGGGCGGCCAGTACTTC; CDR3aa: CASSFEGRKGGQYF
d_gene: -; v_gene: TRBV12-3/TRBV12-4; abundance: many; j_gene: TRBJ2-7; CDR3nt: TGTGCCAGCCAGGACTTTAGCTCCTACGAGCAGTACTTC; CDR3aa: CASQDFSSYEQYF
d_gene: -; v_gene: TRBV15; abundance: many; j_gene: TRBJ2-5; CDR3nt: TGTGCCACCAGCAGAGCGACTGGGACCCAGTACTTC; CDR3aa: CATSRATGTQYF